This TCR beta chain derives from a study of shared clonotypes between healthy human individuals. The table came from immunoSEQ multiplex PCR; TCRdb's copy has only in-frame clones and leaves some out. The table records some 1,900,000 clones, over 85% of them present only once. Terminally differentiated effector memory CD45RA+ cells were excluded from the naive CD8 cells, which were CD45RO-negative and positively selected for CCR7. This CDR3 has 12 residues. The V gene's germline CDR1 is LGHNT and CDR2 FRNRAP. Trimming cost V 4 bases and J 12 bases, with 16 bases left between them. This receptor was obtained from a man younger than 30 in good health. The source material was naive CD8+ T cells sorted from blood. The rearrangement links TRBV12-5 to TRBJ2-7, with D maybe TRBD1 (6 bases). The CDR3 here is CASGSPPGHTYF. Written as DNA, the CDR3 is TGTGCTAGTGGTTCACCTCCGGGACATACGTACTTC.